Below are 2 T cell receptor beta chains sequenced from a single sample in a study of PD-L1 blockade in urothelial cancer. TCRdb keeps only in-frame clones here, not all; method: immunoSEQ multiplex PCR. The sample carries some 19,000 clones, around four fifths recorded once. Indicated time point: peripheral blood 6 weeks after treatment start. Sequenced material: PBMCs, taken around atezolizumab (anti-PD-L1) treatment. These receptors were collected from a man between 45 and 60 years old with urothelial cancer.

The chain links TRBV4-1 to TRBJ2-1; D perhaps matches TRBD2 (6 bases). Germline CDR1 and CDR2: MGHRA and YSYEKL. The CDR3 loop spans 17 amino acids. V was clipped by 4 bases and J by 0 bases, with 16 bases between them. CDR3 coding DNA: TGCGCCAGCAGCCCCGCTTCTTTCGGGAGCTCCTACAATGAGCAGTTCTTC. Translated: CASSPASFGSSYNEQFF.

The J gene is TRBJ2-1, the V gene TRBV5-1, with 7 bases identical to TRBD2. Germline V gene sequence: CDR1 SGHRS, CDR2 YFSETQ. V dropped 0 bases and J dropped 6; count of bases not matched to a gene: 9. This CDR3 has 16 residues. The CDR3 region has the DNA TGCGCCAGCAGCTTGGTACCGGGCGGGAGAGTCAATGAGCAGTTCTTC. Encoded protein: CASSLVPGGRVNEQFF. The complete variable domain, with remaining parts taken from reference TRBV5-1 and TRBJ2-1, reads KAGVTQTPRYLIKTRGQQVTLSCSPISGHRSVSWYQQTPGQGLQFLFEYFSETQRNKGNFPGRFSGRQFSNSRSEMNVSTLELGDSALYLCASSLVPGGRVNEQFFGPGTRLTVL.